This T cell receptor beta chain appears in the sequencing data of a study of CD8+CD57+ T cells in acquired aplastic anemia. CDR3 and TCR beta VDJ profiling relied on genomic DNA as the template. TCRdb reanalysed the reads using MiXCR and keeps one entry per CDR3 protein. The sample holds approximately 300,000 distinct CDR3 sequences, about three fifths seen once. A note on this clonotype: Its specificity is not known.

Flow cytometry had shown expanded CD8+CD57+ cells in the patients chosen for sequencing. A severe acquired aplastic anemia diagnosis applied to all patients. When blood sampling took place, the patients had received no therapy. There are 14 residues in the CDR3. Germline V gene data show CDR1 as KGHDR and CDR2 as SFDVKD. The V end lost 5 bases, the J end lost 2 bases, and 11 bases lay between the germline ends. Study conclusions and caveats: Common to patients and controls were approximately 30 CD8+ CDR3 sequences. Controls did not differ significantly from patients in CD8+ Simpson's diversity.

The rearrangement joins TRBV24-1 to TRBJ2-5, with D perhaps given as TRBD1 or TRBD2 (6 bases each). The TCR comes from a human donor with aplastic anemia. The sample taken for sequencing was sorted CD4+, CD8+, or CD8+CD57+ T cells (not recorded which) from PBMCs. The CDR3 nucleotides are TGTGCCACCAGTGCCCGAGGGGGGCAAGAGACCCAGTACTTC. It translates to CATSARGGQETQYF.